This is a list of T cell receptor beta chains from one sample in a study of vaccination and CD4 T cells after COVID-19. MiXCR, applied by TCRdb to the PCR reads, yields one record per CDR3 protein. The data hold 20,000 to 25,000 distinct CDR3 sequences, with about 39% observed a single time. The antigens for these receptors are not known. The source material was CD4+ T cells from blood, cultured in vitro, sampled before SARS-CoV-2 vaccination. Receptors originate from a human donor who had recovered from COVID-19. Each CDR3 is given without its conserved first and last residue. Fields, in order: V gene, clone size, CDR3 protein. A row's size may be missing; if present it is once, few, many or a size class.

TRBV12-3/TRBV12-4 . ASRQLAGGQETQY
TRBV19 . ASSIVQGGETQY
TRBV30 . AWSAVARDNSPLH
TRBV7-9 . ASSLAPGTTTQY
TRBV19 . ASSNHRASYEQY
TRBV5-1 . ASGQRTSRYEQY
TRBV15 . ATSRDAGTVGGYT
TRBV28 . ASSPTGCSGNTIY
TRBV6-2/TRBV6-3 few ASRPREINYGYT
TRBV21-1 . ASSKAQIRDWETQY
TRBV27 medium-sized ASSPLSDSFNQPQH
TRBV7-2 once ASSLGEMASGANVLT
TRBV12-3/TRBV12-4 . ASSLTGVQPQH
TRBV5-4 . ASSLGVGGTGELF